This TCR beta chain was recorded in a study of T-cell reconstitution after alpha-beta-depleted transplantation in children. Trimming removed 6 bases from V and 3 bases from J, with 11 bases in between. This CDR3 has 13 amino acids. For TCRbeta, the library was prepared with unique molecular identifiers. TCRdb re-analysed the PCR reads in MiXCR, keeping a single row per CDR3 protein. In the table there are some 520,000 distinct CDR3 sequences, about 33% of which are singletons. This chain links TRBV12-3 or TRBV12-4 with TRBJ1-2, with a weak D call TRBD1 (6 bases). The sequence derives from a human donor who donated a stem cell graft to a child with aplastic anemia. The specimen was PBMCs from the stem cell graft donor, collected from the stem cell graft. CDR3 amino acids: CASRETGDYGYTF. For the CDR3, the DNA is TGTGCCAGCAGAGAGACAGGCGACTATGGCTACACCTTC.